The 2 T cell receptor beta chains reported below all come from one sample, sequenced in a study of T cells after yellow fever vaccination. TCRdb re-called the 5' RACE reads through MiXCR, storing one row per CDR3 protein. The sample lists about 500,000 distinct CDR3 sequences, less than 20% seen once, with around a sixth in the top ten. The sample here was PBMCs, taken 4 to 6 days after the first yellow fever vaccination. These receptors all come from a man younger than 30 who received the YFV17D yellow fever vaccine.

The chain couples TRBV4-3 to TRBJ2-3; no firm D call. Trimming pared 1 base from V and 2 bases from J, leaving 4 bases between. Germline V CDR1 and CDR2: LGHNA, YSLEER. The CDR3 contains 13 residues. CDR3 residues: CASSQGFTDTQYF. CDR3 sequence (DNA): TGCGCCAGCAGCCAAGGATTCACAGATACGCAGTATTTT.

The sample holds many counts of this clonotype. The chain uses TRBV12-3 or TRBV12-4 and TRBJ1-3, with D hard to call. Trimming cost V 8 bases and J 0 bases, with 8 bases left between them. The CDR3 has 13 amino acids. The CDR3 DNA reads TGTGCCAGCCTCGCCAACTCTGGAAACACCATATATTTT. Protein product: CASLANSGNTIYF.